This T cell receptor (beta chain) is drawn from a study of T-cell memory formation after mild COVID-19. General study findings and limits: The appearance of some responding clones in pre-infection memory suggested that cross-reactive memory joined.

TCR alpha and TCR beta cDNA libraries with sample barcodes and UMIs came from 5'RACE using constant-segment primers. TCRdb used MiXCR to reprocess the 5' RACE reads, holding one entry per CDR3 protein. Of about 360,000 distinct CDR3 sequences listed, around an eighth are singletons. About this clonotype: Its antigen is as yet unknown.

The TCR sequence derives from a man between 18 and 35 years old who had mild COVID-19 (a few samples of this study predate the infection). Cell type and time point are not known. Source material: PBMCs or a T cell subset sorted from them (not recorded which).

CDR3 in DNA: TGTGCCACCAGTGATATAGGACAGGGCACAGATACGCAGTATTTT. This codes for CATSDIGQGTDTQYF. The rearrangement links TRBV24-1 to TRBJ2-3; TRBD1 aligns across 7 bases. The germline V gene encodes CDR1 KGHDR and CDR2 SFDVKD. V dropped 3 bases and J dropped 1; count of bases not matched to a gene: 3. The CDR3 sequence is 15 residues long.